This T cell receptor (beta chain) was obtained from a study of blood T cell repertoires in COVID-19. Only in-frame clones appear in the TCRdb table, and some are missing; sequencing was by immunoSEQ multiplex PCR. This table has around 40,000 clones, over 75% appearing once. The CDR3 is 16 residues long. The germline gives CDR1 SGHNT, CDR2 YENEEA. V was trimmed by 1 base and J by 2 bases, leaving 13 bases between them. The chain links TRBV11-3 to TRBJ2-3; possibly TRBD1 for D (5 bases). Sequenced sample: peripheral blood. The receptor comes from an elderly man with active or convalescent COVID-19. DNA of the CDR3: TGTGCCAGCAGCTTAGGGGCGACAGCAAACACAGATACGCAGTATTTT. Amino acid sequence: CASSLGATANTDTQYF.